These 32 T cell receptor beta chains originate from one sample sequenced in a study of blood T cell repertoires in COVID-19. This table comes from immunoSEQ multiplex PCR, and its TCRdb copy is limited to in-frame clones, with some not included. The data contain over 75,000 clones, 70% to 85% of them singletons. What was sequenced was peripheral blood. The source of these receptors is a man between 65 and 85 years old with acute or convalescent COVID-19.

The rearrangement joins TRBV18 to TRBJ1-2, with a weak D call TRBD1 (5 bases). The germline gives CDR1 KGHSH, CDR2 LQKENI. This CDR3 region has 14 residues. V lost 6 bases, J lost 4 bases, and 15 bases lay in between. CDR3 DNA: TGTGCCAGCTCCCCTCCGACAGAGTTCTATGGCTACACCTTC. Translated, it gives CASSPPTEFYGYTF.

The rearrangement uses TRBV4-2 and TRBJ2-1; 9 bases map to TRBD2. Looked up from germline, CDR1 is LGHNA and CDR2 is YNFKEQ. After removal of 5 bases from V and 5 bases from J, the junction contained 10 bases not matched to a gene. The CDR3 loop spans 16 amino acids. CDR3 sequence: CASSSRRSGSDNEQFF. CDR3 DNA sequence: TGTGCCAGCAGCTCCCGCCGTAGCGGGAGTGACAATGAGCAGTTCTTC.

As for this clone: At the DNA level, this CDR3 is encoded by other sequences in the same sample as well. V usage is TRBV4-1 and J usage is TRBJ2-2; TRBD1 matches at 10 bases. Germline lookup yields CDR1 MGHRA and CDR2 YSYEKL. The CDR3 runs 16 residues. With 4 bases clipped from V and 2 bases from J, the junction kept 4 bases outside the gene matches. The CDR3 is CASSLRTGGNTGELFF. The CDR3 DNA is TGCGCCAGCAGCCTCCGGACAGGGGGAAACACCGGGGAGCTGTTTTTT.

V is TRBV7-6 and J is TRBJ2-1; D might be TRBD2 (6 bases). Germline CDR1 reads SGHVS; CDR2 reads FNYEAQ. V lost 1 base and J lost 8, with 15 bases in between. The CDR3 sequence is 15 residues long. The CDR3 spells CASSLVDGRGHEQFF. The CDR3 DNA reads TGTGCCAGCAGCTTAGTGGACGGGAGAGGGCATGAGCAGTTCTTC.

The genes are TRBV27 and TRBJ1-1; D is possibly TRBD1 (6 bases). Germline V gives CDR1 MNHEY, CDR2 SMNVEV (reference sequence). Trimming stripped 1 base from V and 0 bases from J, with 15 bases between. The CDR3 sequence is 17 residues long. This chain's CDR3 is CASSLWAQGSVNTEAFF. DNA for the CDR3: TGTGCCAGCAGTTTATGGGCACAGGGAAGTGTGAACACTGAAGCTTTCTTT.

V is TRBV30 and J is TRBJ1-1; D is possibly TRBD1 (5 bases). CDR3 length: 13 residues. Trimming took off 0 bases at V and 6 bases at J, with 11 bases between the two ends. Germline lookup yields CDR1 GTSNPN and CDR2 SVGIG (reference sequence). CDR3: CAWSVRRGSEAFF. CDR3 DNA sequence: TGTGCCTGGAGTGTACGGAGGGGATCTGAAGCTTTCTTT.

The chain joins TRBV27 to TRBJ1-6; 9 positions match TRBD1. In germline, CDR1 is MNHEY, CDR2 SMNVEV (reference sequence). V lost 8 bases, J lost 10 bases, and 15 bases stayed unmatched. The CDR3 is made up of 16 amino acids. The DNA for the CDR3 is TGTGCCAGCCGAAAATGGGGACAGGGAACCCAATCACCCCTCCACTTT. Translation gives CASRKWGQGTQSPLHF.

The chain uses TRBV4-2 and TRBJ1-2, with 7 nucleotides matching TRBD1. J lost 1 base, V lost 4 bases, and 6 bases had no gene match. This CDR3 is 15 amino acids long. CDR1 and CDR2 from the germline V gene are LGHNA and YNFKEQ. The CDR3 is CASSPSQGVNYGYTF. The CDR3 DNA sequence: TGTGCCAGCAGCCCCAGTCAGGGGGTTAACTATGGCTACACCTTC.

The rearrangement links TRBV10-1 to TRBJ1-5, with D perhaps TRBD1 (5 bases). The CDR3 spans 14 residues. Germline CDR1 WNHNN, CDR2 SYGVQD (reference sequence). Trimming cost V 8 bases and J 0 bases, with 11 bases left between them. This CDR3 is CASSGTDSNQPQHF. CDR3 in DNA: TGCGCCAGCTCTGGGACTGATAGCAATCAGCCCCAGCATTTT.

This clone showed up just once. This chain uses TRBV6-6 with TRBJ2-3, with 10 bases fitting TRBD2. This CDR3 contains 15 residues. The junction had 3 bases not matched to a gene; V was cut back by 6 bases and J by 0 bases. Germline CDR1 and CDR2: MNHNY and SVGAGI (reference sequence). CDR3 in amino acids: CASRSAGGSTDTQYF. The CDR3 DNA sequence: TGTGCCAGCAGATCAGCGGGGGGGAGCACAGATACGCAGTATTTT.

The chain has TRBV27 and TRBJ1-2; D perhaps matches TRBD1 (5 bases). CDR1 is MNHEY and CDR2 is SMNVEV in the germline V gene (reference sequence). The germline V and J ends were trimmed by 8 bases and 3 bases, with 13 bases remaining between them. The CDR3 totals 13 residues. CDR3 sequence: CASGTRQYYGYTF. CDR3 coding DNA: TGTGCCAGCGGGACTCGACAGTACTATGGCTACACCTTC.

The V gene is TRBV2, the J gene TRBJ2-1; 8 bases fit TRBD2. Germline CDR1 is SNHLY and CDR2 is FYNNEI. The CDR3 has 16 amino acids. Unmatched junction bases numbered 9, after V lost 4 bases and J lost 4 bases. The DNA for the CDR3 is TGTGCCAGCAGTGGGGAAGCGGGGGCACAGTACAATGAGCAGTTCTTC. This translates into CASSGEAGAQYNEQFF.

This clone was counted once. J is TRBJ1-6 and V is TRBV14; 7 nucleotides agree with TRBD1. V dropped 2 bases and J dropped 9; count of bases not matched to a gene: 7. The germline CDR1 and CDR2 sequences are SGHDN and FVKESK. The CDR3 loop spans 15 amino acids. CDR3 nucleotide sequence: TGTGCCAGCAGCCAACTTACAGGGGTTCCTTCACCCCTCCACTTT. This sequence encodes CASSQLTGVPSPLHF. Looking up the rest from reference TRBV14 and TRBJ1-6 gives the full variable domain: EAGVTQFPSHSVIEKGQTVTLRCDPISGHDNLYWYRRVMGKEIKFLLHFVKESKQDESGMPNNRFLAERTGGTYSTLKVQPAELEDSGVYFCASSQLTGVPSPLHFGNGTRLTVT.

The V and J genes are TRBV30 and TRBJ1-2; no firm D call. The V end was cut by 2 bases, the J end by 8 bases, with 21 bases between. The CDR3 runs 15 residues. CDR1 is GTSNPN and CDR2 is SVGIG in the germline V gene (reference sequence). The CDR3 bases are TGTGCCTGGAGTCTACGGGTAGTAACTTTTGGAGGCTACACCTTC. Protein product: CAWSLRVVTFGGYTF.

The chain is built from TRBV28 and TRBJ2-7, with 12 bases that match TRBD2. The CDR3 loop spans 14 amino acids. The trim removed 8 bases at V and 1 base at J, leaving 3 bases unmatched. Germline CDR1 MDHEN, CDR2 SYDVKM. The CDR3 protein is CASRTSGGSYEQYF. CDR3 DNA: TGTGCCAGCCGAACTAGCGGGGGGTCCTACGAGCAGTACTTC.

The chain uses TRBV11-2 and TRBJ2-3; maybe TRBD2 (5 bases). CDR3 length: 14 amino acids. V was clipped by 3 bases and J by 2 bases, with 9 bases between them. Germline assignment: CDR1 SGHAT and CDR2 FQNNGV. The DNA of the CDR3 is TGTGCCAGCAGCTTTGGACTCACCACAGATACGCAGTATTTT. Its translation is CASSFGLTTDTQYF.

The V gene is TRBV6-5, the J gene TRBJ2-7, with 7 bases that match TRBD2. Losses at the gene ends were 11 bases for V and 4 bases for J; bases not matched to a gene: 14. The CDR3 spans 14 residues. CDR1 and CDR2 from the germline V gene are MNHEY and SVGAGI. The CDR3 DNA follows: TGTGCCGGGGGTGGGCGGGAGAACCGGTACGAGCAGTACTTC. Translation gives CAGGGRENRYEQYF.

This chain connects TRBV29-1 to TRBJ2-3; no firm D call. The CDR3 loop spans 14 amino acids. V gave up 4 bases and J gave up 0 bases, with 11 bases separating them. Germline V gene data show CDR1 as SQVTM and CDR2 as ANQGSEA. The CDR3 coding sequence is TGCAGCGTTGTGCCAGGCACTAGCACAGATACGCAGTATTTT. Its translation is CSVVPGTSTDTQYF.

This chain uses TRBV10-2 with TRBJ1-6; perhaps TRBD1 as D (6 bases). Trimming stripped 7 bases from V and 8 bases from J, with 15 bases between. CDR3 length: 14 amino acids. The germline CDR1 and CDR2 sequences are WSHSY and SAAADI. This CDR3 reads CASTQGRVDSPLHF. The DNA for the CDR3 is TGCGCCAGCACTCAGGGGAGAGTTGATTCACCCCTCCACTTT.

The chain joins TRBV7-2 to TRBJ1-4, with unresolved D. The germline gives CDR1 SGHTA, CDR2 FQGNSA. Trimming took off 5 bases at V and 8 bases at J, with 12 bases between the two ends. The CDR3 is 13 amino acids. This chain's CDR3 is CASSVNRREKLFF. CDR3 nucleotides: TGTGCCAGCAGCGTTAACCGGCGGGAAAAACTGTTTTTT.

The gene calls are TRBV6-5 and TRBJ1-6; TRBD1 agrees at 8 bases. The germline gives CDR1 MNHEY, CDR2 SVGAGI. The CDR3 covers 15 residues. V trimming: 2 bases; J trimming: 14 bases; junction bases outside the gene matches: 11. The CDR3 sequence is CASSYIGQGQGALHF. CDR3 in DNA: TGTGCCAGCAGTTACATAGGACAGGGCCAGGGGGCCCTCCACTTT.

The rearrangement links TRBV7-2 to TRBJ2-6; possibly TRBD1 for D (5 bases). V was trimmed by 5 bases and J by 1 base, leaving 9 bases between them. This CDR3 region has 15 residues. CDR1 SGHTA and CDR2 FQGNSA come from the germline V gene. CDR3 sequence: CASSRSGSGANVLTF. The CDR3 region has the DNA TGTGCCAGCAGCCGGTCAGGGTCTGGGGCCAACGTCCTGACTTTC.

The gene calls are TRBV9 and TRBJ1-2, with 8 positions matching TRBD1. V lost 5 bases, J lost 2 bases, and 8 bases stayed unmatched. The length of the CDR3 is 15 residues. Germline V CDR1 and CDR2: SGDLS, YYNGEE. This CDR3 reads CASSSYDRGNYGYTF. The CDR3 DNA reads TGTGCCAGCAGTAGTTACGACAGGGGAAACTATGGCTACACCTTC.

The rearrangement uses TRBV7-6 and TRBJ2-1; 11 positions agree with TRBD2. Germline CDR1 and CDR2: SGHVS and FNYEAQ. The V segment lost 3 bases and the J segment 4 bases; nucleotides outside the gene matches: 2. The CDR3 is 15 residues long. As DNA, the CDR3 is TGTGCCAGCAGCTTGACTAGCGGGACTTACAATGAGCAGTTCTTC. It specifies CASSLTSGTYNEQFF.

V is TRBV28 and J is TRBJ1-1; TRBD1 matches 9 bases. The ends lost 7 bases at V and 1 base at J; junction bases unmatched: 13. Germline V gene lookup returns CDR1 MDHEN and CDR2 SYDVKM. CDR3 size: 17 residues. For the CDR3, the DNA is TGTGCCAGCAACAAACCGGGACAGGGATTCCCGAACACTGAAGCTTTCTTT. Protein product: CASNKPGQGFPNTEAFF.

The chain carries TRBV14 and TRBJ2-5, with D tentatively TRBD1 (5 bases). Deletions cut 1 base from V and 4 bases from J, with 13 bases between. The CDR3 spans 15 residues. Per germline, CDR1 SGHDN and CDR2 FVKESK. CDR3: CASSQVGGTGETQYF. In nucleotides, the CDR3 is TGTGCCAGCAGCCAAGTTGGTGGAACAGGAGAGACCCAGTACTTC.

The chain joins TRBV27 to TRBJ1-2; tentatively, D is TRBD1 (5 bases). V dropped 2 bases and J dropped 4 bases, with 20 bases sitting between them. The CDR3 is 17 residues long. The germline V gene encodes CDR1 MNHEY and CDR2 SMNVEV (reference sequence). CDR3 in DNA: TGTGCCAGCAGTTTAGGTACGACAGTCGGGTCGAGCTATGGCTACACCTTC. This sequence encodes CASSLGTTVGSSYGYTF.

The genes are TRBV2 and TRBJ1-4; 9 bases are a match to TRBD1. Per the germline V gene, CDR1 is SNHLY and CDR2 is FYNNEI. With V trimmed by 5 bases and J by 2 bases, 12 bases remained unmatched. This CDR3 has 18 residues. The CDR3 loop is CASSSTPRDRVTNEKLFF. The CDR3 DNA follows: TGTGCCAGCAGTTCAACACCTCGGGACAGGGTTACTAATGAAAAACTGTTTTTT.

The chain is built from TRBV5-4 and TRBJ2-7; 8 nucleotides line up with TRBD2. The CDR3 contains 16 residues. V trimming: 4 bases; J trimming: 1 base; junction bases outside the gene matches: 10. Germline values: CDR1 SGHNT, CDR2 YYREEE (reference sequence). CDR3 sequence (DNA): TGTGCCAGCAGCCCGGTTCGGGGGGGACGGTCCTACGAGCAGTACTTC. The encoded protein is CASSPVRGGRSYEQYF.

The chain is built from TRBV7-9 and TRBJ2-3; D is possibly TRBD2 (6 bases). Germline CDR1 is SEHNR and CDR2 is FQNEAQ (reference sequence). The V gene lost 5 bases and the J gene lost 6 bases, with 24 bases spanning the gap. The CDR3 runs to 17 residues. The CDR3 loop is CASSPAWTNGKWDTQYF. The CDR3 DNA is TGTGCCAGCAGCCCAGCTTGGACTAACGGAAAATGGGATACGCAGTATTTT.

The CDR3 loop is CASTFEVAYEQYF. The CDR3 bases are TGTGCCAGCACCTTCGAGGTGGCCTACGAGCAGTACTTC. The genes are TRBV7-8 and TRBJ2-7; no clear D gene. The V end was cut by 7 bases, the J end by 2 bases, with 12 bases between. The CDR3 runs to 13 residues. Germline V lookup: CDR1 SGHVS, CDR2 FQNEAQ.

The rearrangement joins TRBV28 to TRBJ1-3; D remains ambiguous. The CDR3 consists of 15 residues. CDR1 and CDR2 from the germline V gene are MDHEN and SYDVKM. The V end lost 3 bases, the J end lost 4 bases, and 13 bases lay between the germline ends. CDR3 loop: CASSFTQVRGNTIYF. In nucleotides, the CDR3 is TGTGCCAGCAGTTTCACCCAGGTCCGGGGAAACACCATATATTTT.